A selection of T cell receptor beta chains follows, all from one sample in a study of beta chain features in type 1 diabetes. Libraries were prepared by immunoSEQ multiplex PCR; TCRdb keeps only in-frame clonotypes and omits some of them. The sample has about 150,000 clones; roughly 8.1% are singletons. The sequenced sample was central memory CD4+ T cells from blood. Source of these receptors: a man younger than 30 in good health. CDR3s include the opening cysteine and the closing phenylalanine or tryptophan. The D gene is left open where the match is weak. Rows may omit the clone size; those that give it use once, few, many or a size class.

V gene: TRBV4-2
D gene: -
clone size: -
J gene: TRBJ2-2
CDR3 protein: CASSPSTGELFF
CDR3 DNA: TGTGCCAGCAGTCCGTCGACCGGGGAGCTGTTTTTT

V gene: TRBV6-1
D gene: TRBD2
clone size: once
J gene: TRBJ2-1
CDR3 protein: CASKTSGSDEQFF
CDR3 DNA: TGTGCCAGCAAGACTAGCGGGAGTGATGAGCAGTTCTTC

V gene: TRBV29-1
D gene: -
clone size: -
J gene: TRBJ1-2
CDR3 protein: CSVQNSRAGLSYGYTF
CDR3 DNA: TGCAGCGTTCAAAACTCCCGGGCAGGGCTCTCCTATGGCTACACCTTC

V gene: TRBV5-8
D gene: TRBD1
clone size: -
J gene: TRBJ2-4
CDR3 protein: CASSWVTGFGPYF
CDR3 DNA: TGTGCCAGCAGCTGGGTGACAGGGTTTGGTCCGTACTTC

V gene: TRBV7-2
D gene: -
clone size: -
J gene: TRBJ1-1
CDR3 protein: CASSLEFRGDTEAFF
CDR3 DNA: TGTGCCAGCAGCTTAGAATTCAGGGGAGACACTGAAGCTTTCTTT

V gene: TRBV18
D gene: -
clone size: -
J gene: TRBJ2-7
CDR3 protein: CASSSQTYEQYF
CDR3 DNA: TGTGCCAGCTCATCCCAAACCTACGAGCAGTACTTC

V gene: TRBV29-1
D gene: TRBD2
clone size: many
J gene: TRBJ2-1
CDR3 protein: CSVEGAGGPNEQFF
CDR3 DNA: TGCAGCGTTGAAGGGGCGGGAGGGCCTAATGAGCAGTTCTTC

V gene: TRBV7-9
D gene: -
clone size: few
J gene: TRBJ1-2
CDR3 protein: CASSLNRISTGGYTF
CDR3 DNA: TGTGCCAGCAGCTTAAACAGGATCTCCACGGGTGGCTACACCTTC

V gene: TRBV7-2
D gene: TRBD1
clone size: -
J gene: TRBJ1-5
CDR3 protein: CASSRTGGGWGNQPQHF
CDR3 DNA: TGTGCCAGCAGCCGGACAGGGGGCGGTTGGGGCAATCAGCCCCAGCATTTT

V gene: TRBV6-1
D gene: TRBD2
clone size: -
J gene: TRBJ2-7
CDR3 protein: CASTKREFTYEQYF
CDR3 DNA: TGTGCCAGCACTAAGCGGGAATTTACTTACGAGCAGTACTTC

V gene: TRBV6-1
D gene: -
clone size: -
J gene: TRBJ2-7
CDR3 protein: CASTNRILYEQYF
CDR3 DNA: TGTGCCAGCACGAACAGGATCCTCTACGAGCAGTACTTC

V gene: TRBV21-1
D gene: -
clone size: few
J gene: TRBJ1-2
CDR3 protein: CASTDRFYGYTF
CDR3 DNA: TGTGCCAGCACCGACAGGTTCTATGGCTACACCTTC

V gene: TRBV28
D gene: -
clone size: -
J gene: TRBJ1-5
CDR3 protein: CASTVGGLGQPQHF
CDR3 DNA: TGTGCCAGCACTGTCGGGGGGCTCGGTCAGCCCCAGCATTTT

V gene: TRBV19
D gene: -
clone size: few
J gene: TRBJ2-3
CDR3 protein: CASTSQLTDTQYF
CDR3 DNA: TGTGCCAGTACGTCACAGCTCACAGATACGCAGTATTTT

V gene: TRBV18
D gene: -
clone size: few
J gene: TRBJ2-7
CDR3 protein: CASSPGGNYEQYF
CDR3 DNA: TGTGCCAGCTCACCGGGAGGAAACTACGAGCAGTACTTC

V gene: TRBV6-1
D gene: -
clone size: few
J gene: TRBJ1-5
CDR3 protein: CASSEAGGAHGNQPQHF
CDR3 DNA: TGTGCCAGCAGTGAAGCTGGGGGGGCCCATGGCAATCAGCCCCAGCATTTT

V gene: TRBV11-2
D gene: -
clone size: -
J gene: TRBJ2-7
CDR3 protein: CASSFIAVYEQYF
CDR3 DNA: TGTGCCAGCAGCTTTATAGCGGTCTACGAGCAGTACTTC